This TCR beta chain was recovered during a study of T-cell reconstitution after alpha-beta-depleted transplantation in children. Researchers prepared the TCRbeta library using unique molecular identifiers, the study reports. Via MiXCR, TCRdb re-called the PCR reads, giving one row per CDR3 protein. This sample has roughly 420,000 distinct CDR3 sequences, with about 16% found just once. Regarding the study as a whole: Several hundred expanded graft clones reportedly were the source of alpha-beta T cells about two months after transplant.

In germline, CDR1 is SQVTM, CDR2 ANQGSEA. The J segment lost 4 bases and the V segment lost 6 bases, leaving 4 bases of the junction unmatched. The CDR3 contains 13 residues. There are a few counts of this clonotype. Antigen unknown. The J gene is TRBJ2-1, the V gene TRBV29-1; the match to TRBD2 covers 9 bases. This TCR was sampled from a boy in the first two years of life who had a stem cell transplant for Wiskott-Aldrich syndrome, so the T cells may come from the graft donor. Sequenced material: PBMCs, mostly from graft donor cells, taken 360 days after TCRalphabeta/CD19-depleted stem cell transplant. The CDR3 DNA reads as TGCAGCGTCGGCGGGGGGGCTTACAATGAGCAGTTCTTC. Amino acid sequence: CSVGGGAYNEQFF.